The clone carrying this TCR beta chain was counted a few times. The data were obtained in a study of identical twins. TCRdb recomputed calls from the 5' RACE reads with MiXCR, one row per CDR3 protein. This sample has 350,000 to 500,000 distinct CDR3 sequences, with about 18% found just once. V was pared by 7 bases and J by 6 bases, with 15 bases between. Germline V gene data show CDR1 as DFQATT and CDR2 as SNEGSKA (reference sequence). This CDR3 comprises 13 residues. V gene TRBV20-1 combines with J gene TRBJ2-2, with D perhaps TRBD2 (7 bases). Sequencing was performed on naive T cells sorted from blood. The sequence was obtained from a man aged 50 or older in good health. CDR3 sequence (DNA): TGCAGTGTTGAGGGGGGGCCATCCGGGGAGCTGTTTTTT. Protein product: CSVEGGPSGELFF.